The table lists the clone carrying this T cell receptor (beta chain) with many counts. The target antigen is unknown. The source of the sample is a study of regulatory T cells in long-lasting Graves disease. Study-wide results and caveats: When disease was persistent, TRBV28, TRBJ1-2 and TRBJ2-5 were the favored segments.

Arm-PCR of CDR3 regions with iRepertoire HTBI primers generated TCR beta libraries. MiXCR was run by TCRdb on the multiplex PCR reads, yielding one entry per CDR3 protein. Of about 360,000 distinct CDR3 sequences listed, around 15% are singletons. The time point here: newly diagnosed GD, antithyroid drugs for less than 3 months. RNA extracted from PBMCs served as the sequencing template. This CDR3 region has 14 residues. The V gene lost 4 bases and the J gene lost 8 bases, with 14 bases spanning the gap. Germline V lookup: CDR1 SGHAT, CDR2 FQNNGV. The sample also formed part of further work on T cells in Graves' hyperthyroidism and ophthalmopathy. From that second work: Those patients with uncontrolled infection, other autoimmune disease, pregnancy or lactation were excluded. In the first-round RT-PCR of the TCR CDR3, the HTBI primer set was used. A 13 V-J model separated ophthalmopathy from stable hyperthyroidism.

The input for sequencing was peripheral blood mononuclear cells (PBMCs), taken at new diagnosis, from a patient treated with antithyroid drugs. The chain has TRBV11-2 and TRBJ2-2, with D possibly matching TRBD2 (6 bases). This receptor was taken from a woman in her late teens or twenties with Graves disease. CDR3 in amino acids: CASSSIPGLGELFF. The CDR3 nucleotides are TGTGCCAGCAGCTCGATCCCGGGACTGGGGGAGCTGTTTTTT. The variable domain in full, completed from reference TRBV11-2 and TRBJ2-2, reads EAGVAQSPRYKIIEKRQSVAFWCNPISGHATLYWYQQILGQGPKLLIQFQNNGVVDDSQLPKDRFSAERLKGVDSTLKIQPAKLEDSAVYLCASSSIPGLGELFFGEGSRLTVL.